This TCR beta chain was documented in a study of T-cell reconstitution after alpha-beta-depleted transplantation in children. Overall study findings and caveats: Two months or so post-transplant, alpha-beta T cells reportedly derived from several hundred expanded graft clones. Diversity and T-cell counts at one year after transplant derived mostly from new T cells.

The library targeted TCRbeta and was prepared with unique molecular identifiers. TCRdb recomputed calls from the PCR reads with MiXCR, one row per CDR3 protein. Found here are about 980,000 distinct CDR3 sequences, 25% to 30% of them singletons; the top ten hold around 30%. A word on this clonotype: Its target is unknown.

The specimen comprised PBMCs, mostly from graft donor cells, sampled 360 days after TCRalphabeta/CD19-depleted stem cell transplant. The sequence came from a boy in the first two years of life who had a stem cell transplant for SCID, so the T cells may come from the graft donor.

DNA of the CDR3: TGCGCCAGCGGAGGGGGCCTACAGGTACATAGCAATCAGCCCCAGCATTTT. Translation: CASGGGLQVHSNQPQHF. The chain has TRBV5-1 and TRBJ1-5; the match to TRBD1 covers 7 bases. V was pared by 7 bases and J by 0 bases, with 13 bases of the junction left unmatched. CDR1 is SGHRS and CDR2 is YFSETQ in the germline V gene. This CDR3 is built from 17 residues.